The next 26 T cell receptor beta chains were all read from a single sample in a study of technical replicates of blood from several donors. Profiled with immunoSEQ multiplex PCR; TCRdb holds only in-frame clones, not every one. The table includes 80,000 or so clones, roughly four fifths detected once. Sequencing was performed on PBMCs. Receptors originate from a human donor in good health. Some clones in this sample may be carry-over from other donors' samples.

The J gene is TRBJ1-5, the V gene TRBV2, with D hard to call. This CDR3 contains 13 residues. From germline, CDR1 is SNHLY and CDR2 FYNNEI. V lost 5 bases to trimming and J lost 5 bases, with 10 bases between them. CDR3 DNA sequence: TGTGCCAGCAGTCGGGAGGAGGATCAGCCCCAGCATTTT. Protein product: CASSREEDQPQHF. The whole variable domain, remainder taken from reference TRBV2 and TRBJ1-5, is EPEVTQTPSHQVTQMGQEVILRCVPISNHLYFYWYRQILGQKVEFLVSFYNNEISEKSEIFDDQFSVERPDGSNFTLKIRSTKLEDSAMYFCASSREEDQPQHFGDGTRLSIL.

J is TRBJ2-5 and V is TRBV6-1, with TRBD2 identical over 10 bases. The germline V gene encodes CDR1 MNHNS and CDR2 SASEGT. The CDR3 has 15 residues. V shed 3 bases, J shed 6 bases, and the junction held 7 bases outside the gene matches. The CDR3 nucleotides are TGTGCCAGCAGTGAGCTAGCGGGGGCGGTGCAGACCCAGTACTTC. Residues: CASSELAGAVQTQYF.

J is TRBJ1-2 and V is TRBV6-1; D perhaps matches TRBD1 (5 bases). The CDR3 length is 15 residues. The V gene's germline CDR1 is MNHNS and CDR2 SASEGT. V lost 1 base to trimming and J lost 0 bases, with 9 bases between them. The CDR3 DNA is TGTGCCAGCAGTGAAGGTACAGGAGCTAACTATGGCTACACCTTC. The encoded protein is CASSEGTGANYGYTF.

This clone appeared a few times. V and J are TRBV4-3 and TRBJ1-1; D unclear. Germline V gives CDR1 LGHNA, CDR2 YSLEER. This CDR3 region has 15 residues. V was clipped by 0 bases and J by 0 bases, with 8 bases between them. CDR3 bases: TGCGCCAGCAGCCAAGATCCGGGAGTGAACACTGAAGCTTTCTTT. This gives the protein CASSQDPGVNTEAFF.

The chain links TRBV27 to TRBJ2-3; D ambiguous. The V and J ends lost 5 bases and 6 bases respectively, with 12 bases between them. The germline gives CDR1 MNHEY, CDR2 SMNVEV (reference sequence). The CDR3 is 13 residues long. The CDR3 spells CASSNILTDTQYF. The CDR3 DNA follows: TGTGCCAGCAGTAACATCTTAACGGATACGCAGTATTTT.

The V and J genes are TRBV7-3 and TRBJ1-1, with D perhaps matching TRBD1 (5 bases). The CDR3 runs to 16 residues. V lost 5 bases, J lost 6 bases, and 22 bases lay in between. CDR1 SGHTA and CDR2 FQGTGA come from the germline V gene. CDR3 region: CASSPTPGLQHAEAFF. CDR3 nucleotides: TGTGCCAGCAGCCCCACGCCGGGACTACAACACGCTGAAGCTTTCTTT.

The CDR3 loop is CASSLGQHVNYGYTF. The DNA of the CDR3 is TGTGCCAGCAGCTTGGGACAGCATGTTAACTATGGCTACACCTTC. The rearrangement links TRBV5-6 to TRBJ1-2; D may be TRBD1 (5 bases). CDR3 length equals 15 residues. Germline V gene data show CDR1 as SGHDT and CDR2 as YYEEEE. V lost 0 bases, J lost 1 base, and 10 bases lay in between.

The chain couples TRBV2 to TRBJ2-1; 7 nucleotides align to TRBD1. Trimming took 3 bases from V and 5 from J; bases not matched to a gene: 7. The CDR3 consists of 15 residues. CDR1 and CDR2 (germline): SNHLY, FYNNEI. The CDR3 region is CASSDVTGSHNEQFF. For the CDR3, the DNA is TGTGCCAGCAGTGACGTGACAGGGTCGCACAATGAGCAGTTCTTC.

The chain couples TRBV5-4 to TRBJ1-6; D perhaps matches TRBD1 (6 bases). With 3 bases removed from V and 7 bases from J, the gap between germline ends came to 14 bases. The V gene's germline CDR1 is SGHNT and CDR2 YYREEE (reference sequence). The CDR3 spans 15 residues. CDR3 coding DNA: TGTGCCAGCAGCTCTTGGGGACATTACAATTCACCCCTCCACTTT. Amino acid sequence: CASSSWGHYNSPLHF.

J is TRBJ2-1 and V is TRBV7-6, with D uncertain. Trimming removed 5 bases at V and 6 bases at J, with 20 bases between. CDR1 is SGHVS, CDR2 FNYEAQ, per germline. CDR3 length equals 16 residues. CDR3 nucleotide sequence: TGTGCCAGCAGCCCCGGCGGTGGCCTCTACTCCAATGAGCAGTTCTTC. Translating it yields CASSPGGGLYSNEQFF.

The CDR3 region is CASSQERGGEAFF. The DNA of the CDR3 is TGTGCCAGCAGCCAAGAAAGGGGCGGTGAAGCTTTCTTT. The J gene is TRBJ1-1, the V gene TRBV14; weak D call: TRBD1 (5 bases). The V gene lost 0 bases and the J gene lost 7 bases, with 9 bases spanning the gap. The CDR3 is made up of 13 amino acids. Looked up from germline, CDR1 is SGHDN and CDR2 is FVKESK.

The genes are TRBV7-3 and TRBJ2-5, with D possibly matching TRBD2 (6 bases). The CDR3 totals 15 residues. Trimming removed 4 bases from V and 0 bases from J, with 12 bases in between. Germline V gene lookup returns CDR1 SGHTA and CDR2 FQGTGA. CDR3 amino acids: CASSYRGTHQETQYF. CDR3 DNA sequence: TGTGCCAGCAGCTACCGCGGGACCCACCAAGAGACCCAGTACTTC.

This chain joins TRBV16 and TRBJ1-1, with TRBD1 as a possible D gene (5 bases). The CDR3 has 16 residues. V was shortened by 2 bases and J by 0 bases, with 13 bases between the two germline ends. Per germline, CDR1 KGHSY and CDR2 FQNENV. CDR3 protein: CASSQPTEQLNTEAFF. Written as DNA, the CDR3 is TGTGCCAGCAGCCAACCGACAGAACAGTTGAACACTGAAGCTTTCTTT. The full variable domain, its missing parts supplied by reference TRBV16 and TRBJ1-1, is GEEVAQTPKHLVRGEGQKAKLYCAPIKGHSYVFWYQQVLKNEFKFLISFQNENVFDETGMPKERFSAKCLPNSPCSLEIQATKLEDSAVYFCASSQPTEQLNTEAFFGQGTRLTVV.

J is TRBJ2-1 and V is TRBV6-5; 7 bases match TRBD1. Trimming took 2 bases from V and 10 from J; bases not matched to a gene: 5. Germline V lookup: CDR1 MNHEY, CDR2 SVGAGI. The CDR3 runs 13 residues. DNA for the CDR3: TGTGCCAGCAGTTACCGTCAACAGGGGGAGCAGTTCTTC. Its translation is CASSYRQQGEQFF.

V usage is TRBV6-5 and J usage is TRBJ1-2; D is unresolved. Looked up from germline, CDR1 is MNHEY and CDR2 is SVGAGI. Trimming removed 2 bases at V and 8 bases at J, with 6 bases between. CDR3 length equals 11 residues. The CDR3 region has the DNA TGTGCCAGCAGTTACCCGGGAGGCTACACCTTC. Translation gives CASSYPGGYTF.

The chain recombines TRBV6-1 with TRBJ1-1, with 12 bases matching TRBD1. This CDR3 comprises 17 residues. The germline gives CDR1 MNHNS, CDR2 SASEGT. The ends lost 4 bases at V and 4 bases at J; junction bases unmatched: 10. The CDR3 DNA sequence: TGTGCCAGCAGTGCCACGCCGGGACAGGGGGCCGGCACTGAAGCTTTCTTT. Its translation is CASSATPGQGAGTEAFF.

V and J are TRBV29-1 and TRBJ1-2, with 8 bases fitting TRBD1. Germline CDR1 is SQVTM and CDR2 is ANQGSEA. CDR3 length equals 12 residues. With V trimmed by 7 bases and J by 4 bases, 5 bases remained unmatched. CDR3 loop: CSARQGSYGYTF. Written as DNA, the CDR3 is TGCAGCGCCCGACAGGGGAGCTATGGCTACACCTTC.

The rearrangement joins TRBV20-1 to TRBJ2-5, with D tentatively TRBD1 (6 bases). This CDR3 region has 11 residues. Per the germline V gene, CDR1 is DFQATT and CDR2 is SNEGSKA (reference sequence). With 7 bases removed from V and 7 bases from J, the gap between germline ends came to 13 bases. As DNA, the CDR3 is TGCAGTGTCCGGACAGAGGGGACCCAGTACTTC. Amino acids: CSVRTEGTQYF.

The CDR3 spells CASSQQDGPTGYTF. CDR3 DNA sequence: TGTGCCAGCAGCCAACAGGACGGCCCCACGGGCTACACCTTC. The chain uses TRBV9 and TRBJ1-2; D might be TRBD1 (5 bases). Germline V gene lookup returns CDR1 SGDLS and CDR2 YYNGEE. Trimming removed 4 bases from V and 8 bases from J, with 18 bases in between. The CDR3 consists of 14 residues.

The chain couples TRBV10-1 to TRBJ1-5; 9 nucleotides align to TRBD1. The length of the CDR3 is 14 residues. Germline CDR1 reads WNHNN; CDR2 reads SYGVQD (reference sequence). V was clipped by 10 bases and J by 3 bases; unmatched bases: 7. The CDR3 region has the DNA TGCGCCAACCTCCGGGACAGGGACAATCAGCCCCAGCATTTT. It codes for CANLRDRDNQPQHF.

The chain couples TRBV28 to TRBJ2-3; 7 bases are shared with TRBD1. Trimming cost V 6 bases and J 2 bases; bases outside gene matches: 5. CDR3 length equals 14 residues. The germline CDR1 and CDR2 sequences are MDHEN and SYDVKM. This CDR3 reads CASRTGTDTDTQYF. DNA of the CDR3: TGTGCCAGCAGAACCGGGACAGACACAGATACGCAGTATTTT.

In its sample, this clone was seen once. CDR3 coding DNA: TGCGCCAGCAGTCCTCTGACCGGGGAGAGTAGCTACGAGCAGTACTTC. Protein product: CASSPLTGESSYEQYF. The chain combines TRBV5-1 with TRBJ2-7; D perhaps matches TRBD2 (5 bases). CDR3 length equals 16 residues. Trimming stripped 5 bases from V and 3 bases from J, with 21 bases between. Germline CDR1 reads SGHRS; CDR2 reads YFSETQ.

The CDR3 DNA is TGTGCCAGCAGTTACTCTGGGGTCGACAGGTGGACTGAAGCTTTCTTT. Its translation: CASSYSGVDRWTEAFF. The chain has TRBV6-6 and TRBJ1-1; the D gene is possibly TRBD1 (6 bases). The CDR3 consists of 16 residues. Trimming took off 0 bases at V and 5 bases at J, with 16 bases between the two ends. Germline loops: CDR1 MNHNY, CDR2 SVGAGI (reference sequence).

The rearrangement links TRBV20-1 to TRBJ1-1; unclear D gene. The germline gives CDR1 DFQATT, CDR2 SNEGSKA (reference sequence). This CDR3 is built from 11 residues. Trimming removed 6 bases at V and 1 base at J, with 6 bases between. The CDR3 DNA reads as TGCAGTGCGCGCTGGAACACTGAAGCTTTCTTT. It specifies CSARWNTEAFF.

The sample holds one count of this clone. The rearrangement joins TRBV5-4 to TRBJ1-2; D perhaps matches TRBD1 (5 bases). Deletions cut 3 bases from V and 3 bases from J, with 12 bases between. Per the germline V gene, CDR1 is SGHNT and CDR2 is YYREEE (reference sequence). The CDR3 is made up of 14 amino acids. CDR3 nucleotide sequence: TGTGCCAGCAGCTCCCCTCGGGGGGACTATGGCTACACCTTC. Translated, it gives CASSSPRGDYGYTF.

The chain carries TRBV7-9 and TRBJ1-2; the D gene is possibly TRBD1 (5 bases). Trimming removed 6 bases at V and 7 bases at J, with 12 bases between. This CDR3 region has 12 residues. Looked up from germline, CDR1 is SEHNR and CDR2 is FQNEAQ (reference sequence). The CDR3 coding sequence is TGTGCCAGCAGGGGGGGATCCCTTGGCTACACCTTC. It codes for CASRGGSLGYTF.